A selection of T cell receptor beta chains follows, all from one sample in a study of T cell responses to AZD1222 COVID-19 vaccine. Using immunoSEQ multiplex PCR, the repertoire was profiled, and TCRdb retains in-frame clones only, with some absent. The sample includes approximately 160,000 clones, 87% of them seen just once. The sequencing used peripheral blood, collected on day 0 of AZD1222 vaccination. Source of these receptors: an adult in good health. Both conserved end residues are part of each CDR3. D genes are given only for firm matches. Clone size appears in some rows only: once, few, many, or a class for an expanded clone.

D	V	size	length	J	CDR3	DNA
NA	TRBV5-6	NA	15	TRBJ2-1	CASSPRVLGRDEQFF	TGTGCCAGCAGCCCACGTGTGCTGGGTAGGGATGAGCAGTTCTTC
TRBD2	TRBV11-3	NA	14	TRBJ2-3	CASSQLGGADTQYF	TGTGCCAGCAGCCAACTGGGGGGGGCAGATACGCAGTATTTT
NA	TRBV10-2	NA	13	TRBJ1-5	CASTDRPQQPQHF	TGCGCCAGCACAGACAGGCCTCAGCAGCCCCAGCATTTT
TRBD2	TRBV3-1/TRBV3-2	NA	15	TRBJ2-7	CASSQRGLVGYEQYF	TGTGCCAGCAGCCAACGGGGACTAGTCGGGTACGAGCAGTACTTC
NA	TRBV30	NA	11	TRBJ1-2	CAWSPTYGYTF	TGTGCCTGGAGTCCGACGTATGGCTACACCTTC
NA	TRBV5-8	NA	13	TRBJ2-7	CASSLDFTYEQYF	TGTGCCAGCAGCTTGGACTTTACCTACGAGCAGTACTTC
NA	TRBV5-1	once	16	TRBJ1-6	CASSQSLEMYNSPLHF	TGCGCCAGCAGCCAATCTCTTGAGATGTATAATTCACCCCTCCACTTT
TRBD1	TRBV2	NA	16	TRBJ1-2	CASSERDRGLGYGYTF	TGTGCCAGCAGTGAGCGGGACAGGGGGCTGGGCTATGGCTACACCTTC
NA	TRBV4-2	NA	15	TRBJ2-7	CASSQRSQATYEQYF	TGTGCCAGCAGCCAACGTTCCCAGGCGACCTACGAGCAGTACTTC
NA	TRBV28	NA	14	TRBJ1-5	CASRPGGSNQPQHF	TGTGCCAGCCGACCGGGCGGAAGCAATCAGCCCCAGCATTTT
TRBD1	TRBV5-1	NA	16	TRBJ1-1	CASSLPDRGTNTEAFF	TGCGCCAGCAGCTTGCCGGACAGGGGAACGAACACTGAAGCTTTCTTT
NA	TRBV19	NA	15	TRBJ1-5	CASSPRDTYSQPQHF	TGTGCCAGTAGTCCGCGGGACACCTACAGTCAGCCCCAGCATTTT
NA	TRBV19	NA	14	TRBJ1-2	CASRPRGNGYGYTF	TGTGCCAGTAGACCCCGGGGGAATGGGTATGGCTACACCTTC
NA	TRBV2	NA	14	TRBJ2-5	CASRSTWGRETQYF	TGTGCCAGCAGGTCGACCTGGGGTCGGGAGACCCAGTACTTC
TRBD1	TRBV5-1	NA	15	TRBJ2-2	CASSLVAGGAGELFF	TGCGCCAGCAGCTTGGTAGCAGGGGGCGCCGGGGAGCTGTTTTTT
NA	TRBV9	NA	16	TRBJ1-3	CASSVLIGGSGNTIYF	TGTGCCAGCAGCGTACTGATCGGAGGCTCTGGAAACACCATATATTTT
NA	TRBV20-1	NA	11	TRBJ2-7	CSARGGSRVGF	TGCAGTGCTAGAGGAGGCTCCAGGGTAGGCTTC
TRBD2	TRBV5-4	NA	17	TRBJ2-1	CASSLAQSGSLNNEQFF	TGTGCCAGCAGCTTGGCCCAGAGCGGGAGTTTAAACAATGAGCAGTTCTTC